This T cell receptor beta chain comes out of a study of long-term antiretroviral therapy in people with HIV. Notes on the study in general: Gathering of blood took place between the mid-2000s and the late 2010s, possibly under older ART regimens. Diversity rose after ART but stayed below transplant donor controls.

Germline V gives CDR1 SQVTM, CDR2 ANQGSEA. This CDR3 spans 19 amino acids. V gave up 1 base and J gave up 5 bases; unmatched junction bases: 20. Researchers ran immunoSEQ v3.0 at survey level. Sequencing was performed with immunoSEQ multiplex PCR; in TCRdb, only in-frame clones are kept and a portion is missing. This sample has fewer than 45,000 clones, with 94% found just once. Concerning this clone: Its antigen remains unknown.

The chain recombines TRBV29-1 with TRBJ1-5; the match to TRBD1 covers 7 bases. The TCR originated in a woman aged 50 to 65 with HIV. The sample was unsorted PBMCs, taken 4.1 years after starting antiretroviral therapy. CDR3 coding DNA: TGCAGCGTTGAAGTCCCCTGGGGGGGGGCAGGGGGTTTCTATCAGCCCCAGCATTTT. This gives the protein CSVEVPWGGAGGFYQPQHF. Full variable domain (missing parts from reference TRBV29-1 and TRBJ1-5): SAVISQKPSRDICQRGTSLTIQCQVDSQVTMMFWYRQQPGQSLTLIATANQGSEATYESGFVIDKFPISRPNLTFSTLTVSNMSPEDSSIYLCSVEVPWGGAGGFYQPQHFGDGTRLSIL.